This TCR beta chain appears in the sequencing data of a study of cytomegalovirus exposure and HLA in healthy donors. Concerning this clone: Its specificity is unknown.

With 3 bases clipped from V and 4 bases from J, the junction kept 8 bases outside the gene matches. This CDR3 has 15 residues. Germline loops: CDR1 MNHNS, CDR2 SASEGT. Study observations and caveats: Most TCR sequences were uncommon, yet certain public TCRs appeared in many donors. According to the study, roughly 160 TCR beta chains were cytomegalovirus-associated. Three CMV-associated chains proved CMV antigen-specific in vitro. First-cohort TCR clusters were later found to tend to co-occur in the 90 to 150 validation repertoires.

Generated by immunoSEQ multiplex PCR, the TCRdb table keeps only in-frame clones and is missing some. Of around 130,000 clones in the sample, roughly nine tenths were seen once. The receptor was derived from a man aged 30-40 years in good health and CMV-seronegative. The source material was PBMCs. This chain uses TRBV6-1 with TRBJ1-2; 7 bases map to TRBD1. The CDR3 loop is CASSEGPGQLYGYTF. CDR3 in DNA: TGTGCCAGCAGTGAGGGTCCGGGACAGCTCTATGGCTACACCTTC.